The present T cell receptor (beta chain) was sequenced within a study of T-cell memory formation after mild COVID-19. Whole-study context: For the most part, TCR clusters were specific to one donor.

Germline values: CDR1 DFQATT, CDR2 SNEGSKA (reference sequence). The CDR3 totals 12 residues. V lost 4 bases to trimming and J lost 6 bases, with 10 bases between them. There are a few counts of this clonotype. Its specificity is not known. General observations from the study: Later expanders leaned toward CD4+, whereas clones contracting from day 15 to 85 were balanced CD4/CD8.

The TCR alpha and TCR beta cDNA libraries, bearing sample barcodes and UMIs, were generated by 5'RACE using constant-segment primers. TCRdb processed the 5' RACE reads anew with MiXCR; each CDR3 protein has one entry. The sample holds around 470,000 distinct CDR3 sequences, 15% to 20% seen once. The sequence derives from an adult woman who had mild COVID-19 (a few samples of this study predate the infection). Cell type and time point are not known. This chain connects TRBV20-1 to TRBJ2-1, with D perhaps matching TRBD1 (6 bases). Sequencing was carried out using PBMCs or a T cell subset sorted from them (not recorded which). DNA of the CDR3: TGCAGTGCTATCAGGGGATCCAATGAGCAGTTCTTC. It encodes CSAIRGSNEQFF.